This T cell receptor (beta chain) was sequenced in a study of PD-1 blockade in mismatch repair-deficient tumors. Mismatch repair deficiency was confirmed in all patients, by PCR or immunohistochemistry. The CDR3 has 15 residues. Germline V CDR1 and CDR2: SGDLS, YYNGEE. V shed 4 bases and J 2 bases; nucleotides not matched to a gene: 4. Study-wide points: Tumor-resident clones, often absent from pretreatment blood, expanded after pembrolizumab and then contracted.

Sequencing used immunoSEQ multiplex PCR; TCRdb keeps in-frame clones, though not all of them. The sample yields just under 65,000 clones, around 88% seen once. In the case of this clone: Its antigen is undetermined.

The genes are TRBV9 and TRBJ2-5; 11 nucleotides agree with TRBD2. The sequence was collected from an adult with mismatch repair-deficient cancer. The source was peripheral blood, collected 52 weeks after starting pembrolizumab. CDR3 loop: CASSSLAGGQETQYF. DNA for the CDR3: TGTGCCAGCAGCTCCCTAGCGGGAGGACAAGAGACCCAGTACTTC.